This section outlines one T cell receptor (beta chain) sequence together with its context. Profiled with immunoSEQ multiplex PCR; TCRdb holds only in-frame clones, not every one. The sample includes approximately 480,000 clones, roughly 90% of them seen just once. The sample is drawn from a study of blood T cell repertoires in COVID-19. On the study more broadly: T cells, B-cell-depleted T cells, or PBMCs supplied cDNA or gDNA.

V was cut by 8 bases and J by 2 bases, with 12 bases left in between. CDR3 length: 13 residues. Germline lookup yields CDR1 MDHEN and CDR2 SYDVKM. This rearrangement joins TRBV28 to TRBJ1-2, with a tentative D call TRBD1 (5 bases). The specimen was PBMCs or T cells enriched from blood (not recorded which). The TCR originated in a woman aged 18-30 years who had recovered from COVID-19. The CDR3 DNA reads TGTGCCAGCCTTGACAGTCCCAACTATGGCTACACCTTC. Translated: CASLDSPNYGYTF.